This T cell receptor beta chain was obtained from a study of cytotoxic CD8 clonotypes in ibrutinib-treated CLL. Study background: Response samples were drawn at a median of about twelve months of treatment, range 6 to 36.

The ends lost 6 bases at V and 4 bases at J; junction bases unmatched: 3. The CDR3 loop spans 14 amino acids. Germline assignment: CDR1 LGHNT and CDR2 FRNRAP. A word on this clone: The antigen remains unidentified.

Repertoires were generated with immunoSEQ multiplex PCR, while TCRdb's copy carries only in-frame clones and drops some. The table has some 150,000 clones, 65% to 85% seen once. Overall study findings and caveats: Clonality climbed at ibrutinib response, then dropped toward baseline at progression.

This chain connects TRBV12-5 to TRBJ2-2; 9 nucleotides match TRBD1. The sequence was obtained from a human donor with chronic lymphocytic leukemia. The specimen was PBMCs, collected after 36 months of ibrutinib treatment. This CDR3 reads CASGPGQGTGELFF. As DNA, the CDR3 is TGTGCTAGTGGCCCGGGACAGGGCACCGGGGAGCTGTTTTTT.